The present TCR beta chain was sequenced within a study of siplizumab effects on memory and regulatory T cells. Here immunoSEQ multiplex PCR was the method, and the copy in TCRdb shows in-frame clones only, minus some. This repertoire shows about 72,000 clones, roughly nine tenths found once; its top ten account for approximately 30%. Study outcomes and limitations: Siplizumab significantly decreased alloreactive sequences from unstimulated CD4+ memory cells.

A note on this clone: The antigen remains undetermined.

The CDR3 contains 14 residues. The germline V and J ends were trimmed by 2 bases and 6 bases, with 8 bases remaining between them. Looked up from germline, CDR1 is SNHLY and CDR2 is FYNNEI. The sequence was collected from a human donor in good health. The chain links TRBV2 to TRBJ1-6; no reliable D call. Sequencing was performed on CD8+ T cells sorted from blood. CDR3 nucleotide sequence: TGTGCCAGCAGTGAATGGGTTGGTAATTCACCCCTCCACTTT. Translation gives CASSEWVGNSPLHF.